These T cell receptor beta chains were read from a single sample in a study of T cell responses to AZD1222 COVID-19 vaccine. The protocol was immunoSEQ multiplex PCR, while the TCRdb copy is restricted to in-frame clones and leaves out a portion. This sample has more than 45,000 clones, with approximately 84% found just once. Sequencing was performed on peripheral blood, taken on day 0 of AZD1222 vaccination. Receptor source: an adult in good health. Each CDR3 is given with its conserved first and last residue. The D gene is left open where the match is weak. Clone size, where shown, is once, few, many, or a class for clones that have expanded.

j_call,clone_size,v_call,d_call,cdr3_aa,cdr3_nt
TRBJ2-1,NA,TRBV27,NA,CASSLASTHEQFF,TGTGCCAGCAGTTTGGCCTCGACTCATGAGCAGTTCTTC
TRBJ2-7,NA,TRBV11-2,NA,CASRSTGTTSYEQYF,TGTGCCAGCAGATCGACCGGGACAACCTCCTACGAGCAGTACTTC
TRBJ2-7,NA,TRBV5-6,NA,CASSVREFSTYEQYF,TGTGCCAGCAGTGTCCGAGAGTTTTCTACCTACGAGCAGTACTTC
TRBJ1-4,NA,TRBV19,TRBD1,CASSTGTGDSTNEKLFF,TGTGCCAGTAGTACTGGGACAGGGGATTCAACTAATGAAAAACTGTTTTTT
TRBJ1-2,NA,TRBV6-1,NA,CASSRGSSYGYTF,TGTGCCAGCAGCCGCGGGTCTTCCTATGGCTACACCTTC
TRBJ1-6,once,TRBV11-2,NA,CASSPRGNNSPLHF,TGTGCCAGCAGCCCAAGGGGGAATAATTCACCCCTCCACTTT
TRBJ2-7,NA,TRBV5-1,NA,CASMNGNRGSYEQYF,TGCGCCAGCATGAACGGTAATCGAGGCTCCTACGAGCAGTACTTC
TRBJ1-1,NA,TRBV12-3/TRBV12-4,NA,CASSLNRGTEAFF,TGTGCCAGCAGTTTAAATCGGGGCACTGAAGCTTTCTTT
TRBJ1-1,NA,TRBV30,NA,CAWRAKAANTEAFF,TGTGCCTGGAGGGCTAAGGCGGCGAACACTGAAGCTTTCTTT
TRBJ2-7,few,TRBV4-3,NA,CASSQDGRSSYEQYF,TGCGCCAGCAGCCAAGACGGCAGAAGCTCCTACGAGCAGTACTTC
TRBJ2-2,NA,TRBV29-1,TRBD2,CSVGGIAGTGELFF,TGCAGCGTTGGGGGGATAGCGGGGACCGGGGAGCTGTTTTTT
TRBJ1-2,NA,TRBV7-2,TRBD1,CASSLAGTGGYGYTF,TGTGCCAGCAGCTTAGCCGGGACAGGGGGATATGGCTACACCTTC
TRBJ1-2,NA,TRBV11-3,TRBD1,CASSLEGRTGEDGYTF,TGTGCCAGCAGCTTAGAAGGGAGGACAGGGGAGGATGGCTACACCTTC
TRBJ2-2,NA,TRBV5-1,TRBD2,CASSLAGGATGELFF,TGCGCCAGCAGCTTAGCGGGAGGGGCCACCGGGGAGCTGTTTTTT
TRBJ2-1,NA,TRBV5-1,TRBD2,CASSSGLAGVRDEQFF,TGCGCCAGCAGCTCAGGACTAGCGGGAGTCCGGGATGAGCAGTTCTTC
TRBJ2-1,NA,TRBV7-3,NA,CASSLGAQGLEQFF,TGTGCCAGCAGCTTAGGGGCCCAGGGGCTTGAGCAGTTCTTC
TRBJ2-1,once,TRBV7-3,TRBD2,CASSLASGAYNEQFF,TGTGCCAGCAGCTTAGCTAGCGGAGCTTACAATGAGCAGTTCTTC
TRBJ1-6,NA,TRBV7-9,NA,CASSLMGMNSPLHF,TGTGCCAGCAGCTTGATGGGGATGAATTCACCCCTCCACTTT
TRBJ2-5,NA,TRBV14,NA,CASSQGQVGETQYF,TGTGCCAGCAGCCAAGGACAGGTGGGAGAGACCCAGTACTTC
TRBJ2-7,NA,TRBV19,NA,CASKSLTSSYEQYF,TGTGCCAGTAAGTCCCTCACCTCCTCCTACGAGCAGTACTTC
TRBJ2-1,few,TRBV28,TRBD1,CASKPGQSFSYNEQFF,TGTGCCAGCAAGCCGGGACAGAGTTTCTCCTACAATGAGCAGTTCTTC
TRBJ2-7,NA,TRBV6-5,TRBD1,CASKLGQSSYEQYF,TGTGCCAGCAAACTGGGACAGAGCTCCTACGAGCAGTACTTC
TRBJ2-1,NA,TRBV21-1,NA,CASSKGLLGGLFF,TGTGCCAGCAGCAAGGGCCTTCTCGGGGGTTTGTTCTTC
TRBJ2-7,few,TRBV30,TRBD1,CAWSTGGTYEQYF,TGTGCCTGGAGTACAGGGGGGACCTACGAGCAGTACTTC
TRBJ2-5,NA,TRBV6-1,NA,CASSEMRDIVQETQYF,TGTGCCAGCAGTGAGATGCGGGACATAGTCCAAGAGACCCAGTACTTC
TRBJ2-1,NA,TRBV6-2/TRBV6-3,TRBD2,CASSYGGGADEQFF,TGTGCCAGCAGTTATGGCGGGGGGGCAGATGAGCAGTTCTTC
TRBJ2-3,NA,TRBV7-9,TRBD2,CASSPPGLVTDTQYF,TGTGCCAGCAGCCCGCCGGGACTAGTGACAGATACGCAGTATTTT
TRBJ2-7,NA,TRBV19,NA,CASSTQPREIGDEQYF,TGTGCCAGTAGCACCCAGCCCAGGGAAATAGGTGACGAGCAGTACTTC
TRBJ2-7,NA,TRBV4-2,TRBD2,CASSPTSDTSYEQYF,TGTGCCAGCAGCCCTACTAGCGATACTTCCTACGAGCAGTACTTC
TRBJ1-2,NA,TRBV11-3,TRBD1,CASSLAQGDGYTF,TGTGCCAGCAGCTTAGCTCAGGGGGACGGCTACACCTTC
TRBJ2-2,NA,TRBV6-6,NA,CASSYSRTGELFF,TGTGCCAGCAGTTACTCAAGGACCGGGGAGCTGTTTTTT
TRBJ2-7,NA,TRBV30,NA,CAWTVKSYEQYF,TGTGCCTGGACTGTCAAGTCCTACGAGCAGTACTTC
TRBJ2-7,NA,TRBV2,NA,CASSEPRQYEQYF,TGTGCCAGCAGTGAACCGCGGCAGTACGAGCAGTACTTC
TRBJ2-5,NA,TRBV3-1/TRBV3-2,TRBD2,CASSQGFLAGGVQETQYF,TGTGCCAGCAGCCAAGGTTTCCTAGCGGGAGGGGTACAAGAGACCCAGTACTTC
TRBJ2-7,few,TRBV28,NA,CASGRASYEQYF,TGTGCCAGCGGTAGGGCTTCCTACGAGCAGTACTTC
TRBJ2-7,medium-sized,TRBV5-8,NA,CASTRRRMGLYF,TGTGCCAGCACCCGCCGCCGGATGGGACTGTACTTC
TRBJ1-2,NA,TRBV19,TRBD1,CASSTDRGQVNGYTF,TGTGCCAGTAGTACGGACAGGGGGCAGGTAAATGGCTACACCTTC
TRBJ1-2,few,TRBV5-8,TRBD1,CASSLGTASSSPQFGYTF,TGTGCCAGCAGTTTGGGGACAGCCTCCTCATCGCCACAATTCGGCTACACCTTC
TRBJ2-1,NA,TRBV11-3,NA,CASSLGLADNEQFF,TGTGCCAGCAGCTTAGGGCTAGCTGACAATGAGCAGTTCTTC
TRBJ2-1,NA,TRBV24-1,NA,CATSDRGSSYNEQFF,TGTGCCACCAGTGACAGGGGAAGCTCCTACAATGAGCAGTTCTTC
TRBJ2-5,NA,TRBV19,NA,CASSNWWGAETQYF,TGTGCCAGTAGTAATTGGTGGGGAGCGGAGACCCAGTACTTC
TRBJ2-7,NA,TRBV9,TRBD1,CASSVAGTGAYEQYF,TGTGCCAGCAGCGTGGCCGGGACAGGGGCCTACGAGCAGTACTTC
TRBJ2-1,NA,TRBV10-3,NA,CAISAGNNEQFF,TGTGCCATCAGTGCGGGGAACAATGAGCAGTTCTTC
TRBJ2-7,NA,TRBV5-4,NA,CASSLSGGRYEQYF,TGTGCCAGCAGCTTATCCGGGGGTAGGTACGAGCAGTACTTC
TRBJ1-6,NA,TRBV7-2,NA,CASSLQGDNSPLHF,TGTGCCAGCAGCTTACAAGGGGATAATTCACCCCTCCACTTT
TRBJ1-1,NA,TRBV11-3,NA,CASSSTQNRNTEAFF,TGTGCCAGCAGCTCGACCCAGAACAGGAACACTGAAGCTTTCTTT
TRBJ1-5,NA,TRBV27,NA,CASSLNSYNQPQHF,TGTGCCAGCAGTTTGAACAGCTACAATCAGCCCCAGCATTTT
TRBJ2-7,NA,TRBV4-3,TRBD1,CASSPGTGSSYEQYF,TGCGCCAGCAGCCCTGGGACAGGGTCCTCCTACGAGCAGTACTTC
TRBJ1-6,NA,TRBV5-6,NA,CASSLNYNSPLHF,TGTGCCAGCAGCTTGAACTATAATTCACCCCTCCACTTT
TRBJ2-2,NA,TRBV16,NA,CASSQSRANTGELFF,TGTGCCAGCAGCCAATCCAGGGCTAACACCGGGGAGCTGTTTTTT